This T cell receptor (beta chain) was identified during a study of T cells after yellow fever vaccination. Points from the study as a whole: Just a small share of clonotypes turned up in the CD4 compartment as well as the CD8 compartment.

Regarding this clonotype: Its antigen is not known.

The CDR3 loop spans 18 amino acids. Trimming pared 7 bases from V and 7 bases from J, leaving 30 bases between. Template switching by 5'RACE produced TCR cDNA, adding a universal primer site and UMIs. TCRdb independently ran MiXCR on the 5' RACE reads; one entry per CDR3 protein. The repertoire holds about 430,000 distinct CDR3 sequences, with 15% to 20% as singletons. This TCR was sampled from a man between 18 and 35 years old who received the YFV17D yellow fever vaccine. The V call is TRBV12-3 or TRBV12-4, the J call TRBJ2-3, with TRBD2 as a possible D gene (5 bases). The sample here was PBMCs, taken before the yellow fever booster vaccination. CDR3 nucleotides: TGTGCCAGCACCCCACGCGGGTTCTGGGCCCCGTCGGCAAATACGCAGTATTTT. Its protein is CASTPRGFWAPSANTQYF.